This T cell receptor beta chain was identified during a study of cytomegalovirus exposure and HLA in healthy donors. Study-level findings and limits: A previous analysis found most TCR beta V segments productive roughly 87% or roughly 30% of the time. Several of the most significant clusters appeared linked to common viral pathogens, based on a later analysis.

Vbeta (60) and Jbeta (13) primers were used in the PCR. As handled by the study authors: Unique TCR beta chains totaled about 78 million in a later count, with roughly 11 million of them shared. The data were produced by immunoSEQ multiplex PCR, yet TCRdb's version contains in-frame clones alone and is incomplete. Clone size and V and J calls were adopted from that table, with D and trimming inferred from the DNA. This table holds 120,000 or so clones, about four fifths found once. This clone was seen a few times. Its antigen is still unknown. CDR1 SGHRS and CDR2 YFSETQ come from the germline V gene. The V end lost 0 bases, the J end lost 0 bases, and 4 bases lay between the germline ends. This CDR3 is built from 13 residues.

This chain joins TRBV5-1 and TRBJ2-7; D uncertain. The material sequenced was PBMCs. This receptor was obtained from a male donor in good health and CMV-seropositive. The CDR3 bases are TGCGCCAGCAGCTTGGACTTCTCCTACGAGCAGTACTTC. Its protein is CASSLDFSYEQYF.